What follows are 7 T cell receptor beta chains derived from one specimen sequenced in a study of T cells in Graves' hyperthyroidism and ophthalmopathy. TCR beta CDR3 region amplification was performed from RNA transcripts. A set of HTBI primers served as the primers for a first-round RT-PCR of the TCR CDR3. Using its own MiXCR run on the multiplex PCR reads, TCRdb lists one record per CDR3 protein. In the table there are hundreds of thousands of distinct CDR3 sequences, around 40% of which are singletons. The sample comprised blood. All receptors derive from a woman aged 40 to 49 with Graves' hyperthyroidism.

The chain couples TRBV10-3 to TRBJ2-7; TRBD1 matches 8 bases. This CDR3 contains 15 residues. Germline loops: CDR1 ENHRY, CDR2 SYGVKD. J gave up 3 bases and V 10 bases, and 14 bases lay outside the gene matches. The CDR3 protein is CATTTGQGSYYEQYF. CDR3 in DNA: TGTGCCACCACGACCGGACAGGGATCCTACTACGAGCAGTACTTC.

CDR3 region: CASSIGWSQPQHF. CDR3 DNA: TGTGCCAGTAGTATAGGATGGAGTCAGCCCCAGCATTTT. The chain is built from TRBV19 and TRBJ1-5; the D is unclear. The CDR3 is made up of 13 amino acids. Per germline, CDR1 LNHDA and CDR2 SQIVND (reference sequence). The germline V and J ends were trimmed by 1 base and 6 bases, with 7 bases remaining between them.

As for this clonotype: Just one base apart from a much larger clone, this may be a read error. The CDR3 protein is CSGQGQGGNQPQHF. CDR3 DNA: TGCAGTGGTCAGGGACAGGGTGGCAATCAGCCCCAGCATTTT. The rearrangement uses TRBV20-1 and TRBJ1-5; 9 nucleotides agree with TRBD1. Germline V gene lookup returns CDR1 DFQATT and CDR2 SNEGSKA (reference sequence). J gave up 2 bases and V 7 bases, and 6 bases lay outside the gene matches. The CDR3 is made up of 14 amino acids.

This clonotype was seen repeatedly, ten times or more. The J gene is TRBJ1-1, the V gene TRBV2, with D perhaps TRBD1 (5 bases). Germline CDR1 is SNHLY and CDR2 is FYNNEI. CDR3 length: 13 amino acids. Trimming left V 11 bases short and J 5 bases short, with 18 bases between. This chain's CDR3 is CALKTTARTEAFF. The CDR3 DNA reads TGTGCCTTGAAAACGACAGCTCGTACTGAAGCTTTCTTT.

The rearrangement joins TRBV30 to TRBJ1-1; D is possibly TRBD1 (6 bases). The CDR3 loop spans 14 amino acids. CDR1 is GTSNPN, CDR2 SVGIG, per germline (reference sequence). V lost 2 bases and J 5 bases, leaving 15 bases between the germline ends. CDR3: CAWSSGQDGTEAFF. CDR3 bases: TGTGCCTGGAGTTCGGGACAAGACGGGACTGAAGCTTTCTTT.

The chain combines TRBV4-3 with TRBJ1-2; D gene uncertain. Germline lookup yields CDR1 LGHNA and CDR2 YSLEER. This CDR3 contains 17 residues. V dropped 1 base and J dropped 0 bases, with 15 bases sitting between them. The CDR3 loop reads CASSQGIKDGSNYGYTF. For the CDR3, the DNA is TGCGCCAGCAGCCAAGGGATCAAGGACGGTTCTAACTATGGCTACACCTTC.

This clonotype was seen more than once but under ten times. The junction differs from germline at one of its ends, possibly a read error. CDR3 DNA sequence: TGCGCCAGCAGCCAAGGCGGACCGGGACAGGGAAATTCACCCCTCCACTTT. It yields the protein CASSQGGPGQGNSPLHF. The chain couples TRBV7-6 to TRBJ1-6; 9 bases are a match to TRBD1. This CDR3 region has 17 residues. The germline CDR1 and CDR2 sequences are SGHVS and FNYEAQ.